One T cell receptor beta chain is described in this entry. This record belongs to a study of cytomegalovirus exposure and HLA in healthy donors. The CDR3 spans 15 residues. Germline values: CDR1 SGHRS, CDR2 YFSETQ. The V gene end was trimmed by 1 base and the J gene end by 7 bases; junction bases not matched to a gene: 6. This PCR relied on a set of 60 Vbeta primers and 13 Jbeta primers. Sequenced by immunoSEQ multiplex PCR; TCRdb stores in-frame clones only, minus some. The table includes more than 85,000 clones, around 86% detected once. This receptor was taken from a young man in good health and CMV-seropositive. The source material was PBMCs. The chain joins TRBV5-1 to TRBJ2-1, with TRBD1 matching 9 bases. CDR3 DNA sequence: TGCGCCAGCAGCTTGAGACAGGGGGTAAGGAATGAGCAGTTCTTC. Its protein is CASSLRQGVRNEQFF.